Listed below are T cell receptor beta chains from one sample, sequenced in a study of cytomegalovirus exposure and HLA in healthy donors. Sequencing used immunoSEQ multiplex PCR; TCRdb keeps in-frame clones, though not all of them. The table includes approximately 140,000 clones, around two thirds detected once. Input material: PBMCs. All receptors come from a woman aged 18-30 years in good health and CMV-seronegative. CDR3s include the opening cysteine and the closing phenylalanine or tryptophan. A D gene is named only where the DNA matches it firmly. Size is stated for part of the rows, as once, few or many counts, or as a class when the clone is expanded.

size	D	V	J	CDR3	DNA
NA	NA	TRBV29-1	TRBJ2-1	CSVEERQNVEQFF	TGCAGCGTTGAAGAGCGGCAGAATGTTGAGCAGTTCTTC
few	TRBD1	TRBV7-8	TRBJ2-1	CASSLVPGTGSYNEQFF	TGTGCCAGCAGCTTAGTTCCTGGGACAGGGAGCTACAATGAGCAGTTCTTC
NA	NA	TRBV5-1	TRBJ1-1	CASHPQEMNTEAFF	TGCGCCAGCCACCCTCAGGAAATGAACACTGAAGCTTTCTTT
few	TRBD1	TRBV7-8	TRBJ1-5	CASSPRDRGLSNQPQHF	TGTGCCAGCAGCCCCCGGGACAGGGGGCTTAGCAATCAGCCCCAGCATTTT
NA	TRBD2	TRBV15	TRBJ2-1	CAPKPGLADEQFF	TGTGCCCCAAAACCGGGACTAGCCGATGAGCAGTTCTTC
NA	TRBD2	TRBV2	TRBJ2-1	CASSTPTSGDYYNEQFF	TGTGCCAGCAGTACCCCCACTAGCGGGGATTACTACAATGAGCAGTTCTTC
NA	NA	TRBV7-2	TRBJ1-2	CASSLEAGASPYGYTF	TGTGCCAGCAGCTTAGAGGCAGGGGCATCCCCCTACGGCTACACCTTC
NA	NA	TRBV9	TRBJ1-3	CASSVAGHVLSGNTIYF	TGTGCCAGCAGCGTAGCGGGACACGTACTCTCTGGAAACACCATATATTTT
few	NA	TRBV9	TRBJ1-4	CASSLQGFEEKLFF	TGTGCCAGCAGCCTTCAGGGATTTGAGGAAAAACTGTTTTTT
NA	NA	TRBV30	TRBJ2-2	CAWERGAVNTGELFF	TGTGCCTGGGAACGGGGTGCGGTGAACACCGGGGAGCTGTTTTTT